This T cell receptor (beta chain) was obtained from a study of T cells and Merkel cell carcinoma outcomes. Regarding the study as a whole: Merkel cell carcinoma outcomes were reportedly predicted by repertoire and T-cell density.

Repertoires were generated with immunoSEQ multiplex PCR, while TCRdb's copy carries only in-frame clones and drops some. The sample holds some 640 clones, about nine tenths seen once. A remark on this clone: Its cognate antigen is unknown.

Deletions cut 5 bases from V and 3 bases from J, with 8 bases between. Germline values: CDR1 LNHDA, CDR2 SQIVND (reference sequence). CDR3 length equals 13 residues. The V and J genes are TRBV19 and TRBJ2-1; no definite D call. What was sequenced was tumor tissue from Merkel cell carcinoma. This clonotype was obtained from a human donor with Merkel cell carcinoma. The DNA of the CDR3 is TGTGCCAGTAGTTTCCTACTCTACAATGAGCAGTTCTTC. Translation: CASSFLLYNEQFF.